Listed below are T cell receptor beta chains from one sample, sequenced in a study of post-analysis software for immune sequencing data. TCRdb used MiXCR to reprocess the PCR reads, holding one entry per CDR3 protein. This table holds roughly 200,000 distinct CDR3 sequences, over 25% found once. Sequenced: blood. All receptors come from a girl aged 2-17 years with multiple sclerosis. Each CDR3 is given without its conserved first and last residue.

TRBV10-3,AISESEGGSGANVLT
TRBV7-2,ASSYSWTGQPQH
TRBV4-1,ASSLRGLAEQF
TRBV6-1,ASSVFSSGGSYEQF
TRBV20-1,SAPGLAGITSVSPEQF
TRBV12-3/TRBV12-4,ASSLAANTGELF
TRBV28,ANSYGLAGGYEQY
TRBV12-3/TRBV12-4,ASRPDRGYNEQF
TRBV12-3/TRBV12-4,ASSQKGSSYNSPLH
TRBV27,ASSLFGGPNTEAF
TRBV29-1,SVVAYGETQY
TRBV30,AWSRTGELF
TRBV3-1,ASSPLDRANSPLH
TRBV2,ASRPSEASYNEQF
TRBV30,AWSGQGWGGYT
TRBV7-3,ASSLPDRAGTEAF
TRBV20-1,SARTGTDPNQPQH
TRBV5-1,ASSNTGSPTGELF
TRBV21-1,ASSPLGEGANEQF
TRBV5-6,ASSLGGQATQETQY
TRBV24-1,ATSHDRNTGELF
TRBV28,ASSFTGGDEQF
TRBV20-1,SARPRDREDNEQF
TRBV28,ASSPRTDRTEQY
TRBV20-1,SARAGHSSYNEQF
TRBV5-1,ASSLGGAGPQETQY
TRBV7-9,ASSLTREWAF
TRBV28,ASKPVGAQGNGYT
TRBV5-1,ASSWGLAANTQY
TRBV20-1,SARDRGTVSTDTQY
TRBV2,ASSGDGRTSLYEQY
TRBV10-2,ASSKREGGYT
TRBV11-2,ASSPWLDQETQY
TRBV28,ASSLWGDNNEQF
TRBV2,ARGETGLRDNEQF
TRBV12-3/TRBV12-4,ASSPDRDSGEKLF
TRBV4-1,ASSQDLEGAEQF
TRBV4-1,ASSPRLTMAYEQY
TRBV5-1,ASSLGSGYYEQY
TRBV30,AWSGECGTQY
TRBV20-1,SATTRQGTYEQY
TRBV15,ATSDRGTGELF